A single sample gave rise to the 25 T cell receptor beta chains below, sequenced in a study of beta chain features in type 1 diabetes. Notes on the study in general: In every one of the four CD4+ subsets, TCRB CDR3s were moderately but significantly shorter in Type 1 diabetes patients.

Reverse transcription of all isolated RNA meant that expressed TCRB transcripts were sequenced. Measured with immunoSEQ multiplex PCR; TCRdb has only the in-frame clones, and not every one. The data hold about 150,000 clones, with about 9.4% observed a single time. No antigens are known for them. The sequencing input was central memory CD4+ T cells from blood. Every receptor here comes from a man aged 25 to 40 with type 1 diabetes.

The chain combines TRBV9 with TRBJ1-5; D gene ambiguous. Trimming left V 0 bases short and J 4 bases short, with 8 bases between. This CDR3 is 14 amino acids long. Germline CDR1 reads SGDLS; CDR2 reads YYNGEE. In DNA form, the CDR3 reads TGTGCCAGCAGCGTAGGTTTTCGGAATCAGCCCCAGCATTTT. Encoded protein: CASSVGFRNQPQHF.

V gene TRBV5-1 combines with J gene TRBJ2-2; D gene unclear. CDR3 length equals 13 residues. Germline CDR1 is SGHRS and CDR2 is YFSETQ. V was clipped by 0 bases and J by 3 bases, with 3 bases between them. The CDR3 is CASSLGDTGELFF. CDR3 bases: TGCGCCAGCAGCTTGGGAGACACCGGGGAGCTGTTTTTT.

This rearrangement joins TRBV9 to TRBJ2-2, with D possibly TRBD2 on 5 matching bases. CDR1 is SGDLS, CDR2 YYNGEE, per germline. The CDR3 covers 16 residues. The germline V and J ends were trimmed by 2 bases and 4 bases, with 15 bases remaining between them. CDR3 residues: CASSVHSTSSTGELFF. CDR3 bases: TGTGCCAGCAGCGTCCACTCCACTAGTAGCACCGGGGAGCTGTTTTTT. The variable domain in full, completed from reference TRBV9 and TRBJ2-2, reads DSGVTQTPKHLITATGQRVTLRCSPRSGDLSVYWYQQSLDQGLQFLIQYYNGEERAKGNILERFSAQQFPDLHSELNLSSLELGDSALYFCASSVHSTSSTGELFFGEGSRLTVL.

For this clone: This same CDR3 is encoded by further DNA sequences in the sample. V gene TRBV18 combines with J gene TRBJ1-3, with a tentative D call TRBD1 (6 bases). The length of the CDR3 is 15 residues. Germline CDR1 KGHSH, CDR2 LQKENI. V shed 4 bases and J shed 0 bases, with 10 bases lying between them. This CDR3 reads CASSLRQVSGNTIYF. As DNA, the CDR3 is TGTGCCAGCTCACTTCGACAGGTCTCTGGAAACACCATATATTTT.

This chain uses TRBV29-1 with TRBJ1-1; no definite D call. CDR3 length: 11 residues. Germline V gives CDR1 SQVTM, CDR2 ANQGSEA. V was clipped by 8 bases and J by 8 bases, with 15 bases between them. CDR3 in DNA: TGCAGCTCCCGCTCAGGATCCGAAGCTTTCTTT. Amino acid sequence: CSSRSGSEAFF.

This clone was seen more than once but under ten times. V is TRBV28 and J is TRBJ1-1, with a weak D call TRBD1 (5 bases). V lost 11 bases and J 0 bases, leaving 13 bases between the germline ends. The germline V gene encodes CDR1 MDHEN and CDR2 SYDVKM. CDR3 length: 13 residues. The CDR3 is CASRRGLNTEAFF. The CDR3 DNA sequence: TGTGCCTCTAGAAGGGGCCTGAACACTGAAGCTTTCTTT.

This clone was recorded a few times. The chain recombines TRBV21-1 with TRBJ1-5; the table's D gene call, TRBD1, was not cross checked with the DNA. TRBV21-1 is listed as a pseudogene. The CDR3 covers 15 residues. CDR3 nucleotides: TGTGCCAGCAGCACAGGACAGTCGGGAAACCAGCCCCAGCATTTT. It translates to CASSTGQSGNQPQHF.

This clone was detected only a few times. This chain connects TRBV2 to TRBJ2-1; 7 positions match TRBD2. V shed 7 bases, J shed 8 bases, and the junction held 14 bases outside the gene matches. The CDR3 spans 15 residues. Germline V gives CDR1 SNHLY, CDR2 FYNNEI. The CDR3 sequence is CASTRERVPPDEQFF. In DNA form, the CDR3 reads TGTGCCAGCACGCGGGAGCGGGTACCTCCGGATGAGCAGTTCTTC. The variable domain in full, with the rest retrieved from reference TRBV2 and TRBJ2-1, is EPEVTQTPSHQVTQMGQEVILRCVPISNHLYFYWYRQILGQKVEFLVSFYNNEISEKSEIFDDQFSVERPDGSNFTLKIRSTKLEDSAMYFCASTRERVPPDEQFFGPGTRLTVL.

The genes are TRBV5-4 and TRBJ2-5; 7 nucleotides match TRBD1. V gave up 2 bases and J gave up 4 bases; unmatched junction bases: 2. There are 13 residues in the CDR3. From germline, CDR1 is SGHNT and CDR2 YYREEE (reference sequence). The CDR3: CASSFGDRETQYF. CDR3 in DNA: TGTGCCAGCAGCTTCGGGGACAGAGAGACCCAGTACTTC.

This clone was recorded a few times. The chain combines TRBV5-6 with TRBJ2-7; 8 bases map to TRBD2. V shed 7 bases, J shed 6 bases, and the junction held 12 bases outside the gene matches. The CDR3 is 14 amino acids. The germline gives CDR1 SGHDT, CDR2 YYEEEE. The CDR3 spells CASLSGTRSGEQYF. DNA of the CDR3: TGTGCCAGCCTTTCAGGGACTAGGTCTGGCGAGCAGTACTTC.

In its sample, this clone was seen a few times. V usage is TRBV18 and J usage is TRBJ2-3; 10 bases line up with TRBD2. The CDR3 contains 17 residues. Germline V gives CDR1 KGHSH, CDR2 LQKENI. The V segment lost 3 bases and the J segment 6 bases; nucleotides outside the gene matches: 12. The CDR3 spells CASSPAAASGRFDTQYF. In nucleotides, the CDR3 is TGTGCCAGCTCACCGGCGGCGGCTAGCGGGAGATTCGATACGCAGTATTTT.

In the case of this clone: The same CDR3 is also encoded by other DNA sequences in this sample. The chain carries TRBV7-9 and TRBJ2-1; possibly TRBD2 for D (5 bases). V lost 5 bases and J 0 bases, leaving 11 bases between the germline ends. Germline assignment: CDR1 SEHNR and CDR2 FQNEAQ (reference sequence). The CDR3 is 15 residues long. The CDR3 region has the DNA TGTGCCAGCAGCCCCCGAGGGAGCTCCTACAATGAGCAGTTCTTC. Translated: CASSPRGSSYNEQFF.

The chain combines TRBV5-1 with TRBJ2-3; the match to TRBD2 covers 8 bases. The germline V gene encodes CDR1 SGHRS and CDR2 YFSETQ. This CDR3 has 17 residues. V lost 3 bases to trimming and J lost 6 bases; unmatched junction nucleotides: 15. CDR3 sequence reads: CASSSKLGAGGADTQYF. DNA of the CDR3: TGCGCCAGCAGCTCGAAACTTGGGGCGGGAGGTGCCGATACGCAGTATTTT. Supplemented by reference TRBV5-1 and TRBJ2-3, the full variable domain reads KAGVTQTPRYLIKTRGQQVTLSCSPISGHRSVSWYQQTPGQGLQFLFEYFSETQRNKGNFPGRFSGRQFSNSRSEMNVSTLELGDSALYLCASSSKLGAGGADTQYFGPGTRLTVL.

This chain uses TRBV28 with TRBJ2-5, with a tentative D call TRBD1 (6 bases). V lost 6 bases to trimming and J lost 4 bases, with 15 bases between them. CDR3 size: 14 residues. The germline V gene encodes CDR1 MDHEN and CDR2 SYDVKM. CDR3: CASRHYETGETQYF. CDR3 in DNA: TGTGCCAGCAGACACTACGAGACAGGAGAGACCCAGTACTTC.

The CDR3 DNA reads TGTGCCAGCAGCTTATCTCCAGGGACTGATACCTACGAGCAGTACTTC. This encodes CASSLSPGTDTYEQYF. The chain uses TRBV11-1 and TRBJ2-7; D is possibly TRBD2 (6 bases). Germline V gene lookup returns CDR1 SGHAT and CDR2 FQDESV (reference sequence). The CDR3 spans 16 residues. V lost 2 bases, J lost 2 bases, and 16 bases lay in between.

Comment on this clone: The junction departs from the called germline gene at one end, perhaps through a read error. The chain recombines TRBV4-2 with TRBJ2-7; D might be TRBD2 (6 bases). The V gene's germline CDR1 is LGHNA and CDR2 YNFKEQ. The CDR3 has 15 amino acids. The CDR3 DNA reads TGTGCCAGCAGCCAAGATCCCGCCGCGGCGGGACTTTTGCACTTC. Its protein product is CASSQDPAAAGLLHF.

V is TRBV10-3 and J is TRBJ1-4, with D unclear. V shed 11 bases and J shed 6 bases, with 16 bases lying between them. Germline assignment: CDR1 ENHRY and CDR2 SYGVKD. The CDR3 is 13 residues long. As DNA, the CDR3 is TGTGCCGCAAAGCGGGATTTGGATGAAAAACTGTTTTTT. As protein: CAAKRDLDEKLFF.

CDR3 region: CATSTRGPEQFF. In DNA, the CDR3 is TGTGCCACCAGCACCCGCGGCCCTGAGCAGTTCTTC. The genes are TRBV15 and TRBJ2-1; D not certain. V lost 4 bases to trimming and J lost 9 bases, with 10 bases between them. The CDR3 has 12 amino acids. Looked up from germline, CDR1 is LNHNV and CDR2 is YYDKDF (reference sequence).

The chain is built from TRBV7-2 and TRBJ2-1; 14 bases map to TRBD2. CDR1 and CDR2 (germline): SGHTA, FQGNSA. Trimming removed 3 bases from V and 2 bases from J; junction bases left unmatched: 6. The CDR3 totals 18 residues. Here the CDR3 DNA reads TGTGCCAGCAGCTTGGGACTAGCGGGAGTCGGCACCTACAATGAGCAGTTCTTC. Encoded protein: CASSLGLAGVGTYNEQFF.

This clone came up a few times. This chain links TRBV30 with TRBJ1-1; no reliable D call. The CDR3 totals 16 residues. Looked up from germline, CDR1 is GTSNPN and CDR2 is SVGIG (reference sequence). V was shortened by 2 bases and J by 1 base, with 17 bases between the two germline ends. The DNA for the CDR3 is TGTGCCTGGAGTAGACGAGGCAATCCGGGGAACACTGAAGCTTTCTTT. The encoded protein is CAWSRRGNPGNTEAFF.

This chain uses TRBV19 with TRBJ1-5, with D hard to call. Germline V lookup: CDR1 LNHDA, CDR2 SQIVND (reference sequence). This CDR3 spans 13 amino acids. V dropped 6 bases and J dropped 6 bases, with 12 bases sitting between them. This CDR3 is CASSPPTFQPQHF. The CDR3, as DNA: TGTGCCAGTAGCCCTCCCACTTTTCAGCCCCAGCATTTT.

This chain joins TRBV28 and TRBJ2-1; 8 nucleotides agree with TRBD2. With V trimmed by 5 bases and J by 13 bases, 10 bases remained unmatched. There are 13 residues in the CDR3. CDR1 is MDHEN, CDR2 SYDVKM, per germline. The CDR3 coding sequence is TGTGCCAGCAGTCCCCAATATAGCGGGACCCAGTTCTTC. This translates into CASSPQYSGTQFF.

This clone was detected only a few times. The rearrangement joins TRBV7-2 to TRBJ2-1; tentative D call: TRBD1 (6 bases). Trimming took off 7 bases at V and 4 bases at J, with 14 bases between the two ends. The CDR3 has 14 residues. Germline loops: CDR1 SGHTA, CDR2 FQGNSA. For the CDR3, the DNA is TGTGCCAGCACTCTGGACAGAGGATACAATGAGCAGTTCTTC. This sequence encodes CASTLDRGYNEQFF. The full variable domain, in which reference TRBV7-2 and TRBJ2-1 provide the parts outside the CDR3, is GAGVSQSPSNKVTEKGKDVELRCDPISGHTALYWYRQSLGQGLEFLIYFQGNSAPDKSGLPSDRFSAERTGGSVSTLTIQRTQQEDSAVYLCASTLDRGYNEQFFGPGTRLTVL.

This clone has just a few counts. CDR3 DNA: TGTGCCAGCAGTAGTCCAGGCTCTGGGGCCAACGTCCTGACTTTC. It encodes CASSSPGSGANVLTF. The V gene is TRBV6-6, the J gene TRBJ2-6; D uncertain. Germline V gives CDR1 MNHNY, CDR2 SVGAGI (reference sequence). The CDR3 runs 15 residues. Trimming pared 5 bases from V and 0 bases from J, leaving 8 bases between.

This clone turned up a few times. The CDR3 nucleotides read TGTGCCAGCAGCTTGGTGCTAGCGGGAGGGTCCTACAATGAGCAGTTCTTC. Encoded protein: CASSLVLAGGSYNEQFF. The J gene is TRBJ2-1, the V gene TRBV5-4; 12 bases align to TRBD2. CDR3 length: 17 residues. V lost 0 bases to trimming and J lost 1 base; unmatched junction nucleotides: 2. Germline V CDR1 and CDR2: SGHNT, YYREEE (reference sequence).